This T cell receptor (beta chain) was captured in a study of cytomegalovirus exposure and HLA in healthy donors. This table comes from immunoSEQ multiplex PCR, and its TCRdb copy is limited to in-frame clones, with some not included. Of 100,000 or so clones in the sample, approximately 95% were seen once. The CDR3 loop spans 16 amino acids. V lost 4 bases to trimming and J lost 8 bases, with 21 bases between them. Germline assignment: CDR1 LNHDA and CDR2 SQIVND (reference sequence). Of note for this clone: Its cognate antigen is unknown.

While the first cohort had hundreds of subjects, the donors belonged to the separate validation cohort of over a hundred subjects. Study results and limitations: A classifier reportedly called cytomegalovirus status with high sensitivity and specificity. In vitro, three CMV-associated chains proved specific for CMV antigens.

The clonotype was recovered from a woman between 18 and 30 years old in good health and CMV-seronegative. The chain recombines TRBV19 with TRBJ2-1; weak D call: TRBD1 (5 bases). The sequencing input was PBMCs. For the CDR3, the DNA is TGTGCCAGTAGTAAACCTTTTAGGGGAAGAAGGGATGAGCAGTTCTTC. Protein sequence: CASSKPFRGRRDEQFF.